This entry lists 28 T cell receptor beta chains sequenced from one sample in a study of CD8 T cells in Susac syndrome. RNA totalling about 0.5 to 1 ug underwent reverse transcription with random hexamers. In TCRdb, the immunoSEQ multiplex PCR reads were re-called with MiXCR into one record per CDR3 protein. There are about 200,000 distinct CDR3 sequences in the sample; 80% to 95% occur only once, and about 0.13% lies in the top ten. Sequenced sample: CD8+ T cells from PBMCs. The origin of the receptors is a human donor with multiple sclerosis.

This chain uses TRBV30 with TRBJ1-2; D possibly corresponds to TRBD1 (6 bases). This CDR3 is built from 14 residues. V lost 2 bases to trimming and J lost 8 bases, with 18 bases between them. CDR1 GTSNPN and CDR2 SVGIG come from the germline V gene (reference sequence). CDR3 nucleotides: TGTGCCTGGAGTCAAGGAGGGGGTTCATACGGCTACACCTTC. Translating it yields CAWSQGGGSYGYTF.

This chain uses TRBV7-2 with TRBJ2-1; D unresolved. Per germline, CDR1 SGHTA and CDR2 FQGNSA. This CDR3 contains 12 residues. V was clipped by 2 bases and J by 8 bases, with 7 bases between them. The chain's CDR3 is CASSLIPDEQFF. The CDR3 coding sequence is TGTGCCAGCAGCTTAATCCCCGATGAGCAGTTCTTC.

In DNA form, the CDR3 reads TGCAGCGTTGAAACAGGGTCCACTGAAGCTTTCTTT. This sequence encodes CSVETGSTEAFF. The chain combines TRBV29-1 with TRBJ1-1; perhaps TRBD1 as D (6 bases). CDR1 SQVTM and CDR2 ANQGSEA come from the germline V gene. V shed 2 bases and J shed 4 bases, with 8 bases lying between them. The CDR3 covers 12 residues.

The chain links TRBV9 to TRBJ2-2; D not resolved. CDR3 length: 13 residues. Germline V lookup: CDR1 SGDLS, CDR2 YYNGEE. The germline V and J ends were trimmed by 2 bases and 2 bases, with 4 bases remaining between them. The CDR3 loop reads CASSVTNTGELFF. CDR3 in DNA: TGTGCCAGCAGCGTGACTAACACCGGGGAGCTGTTTTTT.

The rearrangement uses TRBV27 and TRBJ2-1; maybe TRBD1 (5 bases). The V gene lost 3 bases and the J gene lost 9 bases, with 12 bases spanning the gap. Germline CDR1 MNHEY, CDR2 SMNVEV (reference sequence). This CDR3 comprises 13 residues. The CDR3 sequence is CASSFSTGGEQFF. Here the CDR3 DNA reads TGTGCCAGCAGTTTCTCTACAGGCGGTGAGCAGTTCTTC.

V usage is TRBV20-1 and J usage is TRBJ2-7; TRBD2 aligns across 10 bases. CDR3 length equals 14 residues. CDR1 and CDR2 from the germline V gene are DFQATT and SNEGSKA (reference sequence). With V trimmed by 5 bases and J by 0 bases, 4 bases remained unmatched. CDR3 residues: CSALGLASSYEQYF. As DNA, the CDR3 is TGCAGTGCTCTGGGACTAGCGAGCTCCTACGAGCAGTACTTC.

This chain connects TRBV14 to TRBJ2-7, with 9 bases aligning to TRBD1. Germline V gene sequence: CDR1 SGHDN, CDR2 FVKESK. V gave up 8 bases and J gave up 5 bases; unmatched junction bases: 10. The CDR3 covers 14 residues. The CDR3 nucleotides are TGTGCCAGCGCCGGGACAGGGCGTTCGCACGAGCAGTACTTC. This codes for CASAGTGRSHEQYF.

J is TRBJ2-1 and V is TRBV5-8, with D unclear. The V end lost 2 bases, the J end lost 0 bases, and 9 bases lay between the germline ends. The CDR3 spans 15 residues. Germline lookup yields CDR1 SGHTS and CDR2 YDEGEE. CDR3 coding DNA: TGTGCCAGCAGCTTCGAGCTAGACTCCTACAATGAGCAGTTCTTC. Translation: CASSFELDSYNEQFF.

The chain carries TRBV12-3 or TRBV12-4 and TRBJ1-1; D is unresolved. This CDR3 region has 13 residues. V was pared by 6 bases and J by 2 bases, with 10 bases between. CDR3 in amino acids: CASRAKANTEAFF. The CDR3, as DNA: TGTGCCAGCAGAGCTAAGGCCAACACTGAAGCTTTCTTT.

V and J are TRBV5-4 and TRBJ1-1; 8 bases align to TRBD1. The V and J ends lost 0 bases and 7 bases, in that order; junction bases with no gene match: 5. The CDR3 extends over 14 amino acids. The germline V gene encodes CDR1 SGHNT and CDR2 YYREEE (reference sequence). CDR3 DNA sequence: TGTGCCAGCAGCTTGGACAGGGGGGTGAGTGAAGCTTTCTTT. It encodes CASSLDRGVSEAFF. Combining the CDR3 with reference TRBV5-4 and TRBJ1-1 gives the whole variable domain ETGVTQSPTHLIKTRGQQVTLRCSSQSGHNTVSWYQQALGQGPQFIFQYYREEENGRGNFPPRFSGLQFPNYSSELNVNALELDDSALYLCASSLDRGVSEAFFGQGTRLTVV.

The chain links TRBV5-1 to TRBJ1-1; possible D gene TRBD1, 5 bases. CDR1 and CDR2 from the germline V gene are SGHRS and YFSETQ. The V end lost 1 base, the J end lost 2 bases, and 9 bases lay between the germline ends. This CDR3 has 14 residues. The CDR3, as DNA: TGCGCCAGCAGCTTGTGGGGGGTCAACACTGAAGCTTTCTTT. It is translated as CASSLWGVNTEAFF.

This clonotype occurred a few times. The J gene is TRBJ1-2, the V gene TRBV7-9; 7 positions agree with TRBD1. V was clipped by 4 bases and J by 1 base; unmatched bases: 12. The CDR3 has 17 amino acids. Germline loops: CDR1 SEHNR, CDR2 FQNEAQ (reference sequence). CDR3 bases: TGTGCCAGCAGCTCGACAGCCGGGACAGCCCGTAACTATGGCTACACCTTC. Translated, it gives CASSSTAGTARNYGYTF.

CDR3 in amino acids: CASSQSTGGRNGELFF. CDR3 nucleotide sequence: TGCGCCAGCAGCCAGTCGACAGGGGGAAGGAACGGGGAGCTGTTTTTT. This sequence joins TRBV4-1 and TRBJ2-2, with TRBD1 matching over 9 bases. Germline CDR1 is MGHRA and CDR2 is YSYEKL. The CDR3 covers 16 residues. V was clipped by 3 bases and J by 7 bases; unmatched bases: 9.

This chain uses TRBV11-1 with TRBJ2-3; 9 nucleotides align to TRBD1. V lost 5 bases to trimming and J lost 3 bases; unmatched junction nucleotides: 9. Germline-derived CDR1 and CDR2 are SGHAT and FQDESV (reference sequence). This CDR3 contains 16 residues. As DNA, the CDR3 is TGTGCCAGCAGCCTCCTCCGGGACAGGGCAACAGATACGCAGTATTTT. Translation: CASSLLRDRATDTQYF.

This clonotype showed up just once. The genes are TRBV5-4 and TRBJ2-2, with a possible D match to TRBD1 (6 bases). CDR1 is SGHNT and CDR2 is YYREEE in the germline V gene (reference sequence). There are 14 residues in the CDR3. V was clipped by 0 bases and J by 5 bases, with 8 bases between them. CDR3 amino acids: CASSLETGTGELFF. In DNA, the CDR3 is TGTGCCAGCAGCTTGGAAACAGGGACCGGGGAGCTGTTTTTT.

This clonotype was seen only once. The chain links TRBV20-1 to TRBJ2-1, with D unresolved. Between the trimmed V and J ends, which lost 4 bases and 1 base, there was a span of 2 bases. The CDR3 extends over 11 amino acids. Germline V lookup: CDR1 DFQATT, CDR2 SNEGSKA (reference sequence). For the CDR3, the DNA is TGCAGTGCTACATCCTACAATGAGCAGTTCTTC. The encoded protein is CSATSYNEQFF.

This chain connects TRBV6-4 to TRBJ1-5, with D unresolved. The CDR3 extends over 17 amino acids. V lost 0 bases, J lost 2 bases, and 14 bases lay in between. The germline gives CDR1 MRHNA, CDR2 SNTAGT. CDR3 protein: CASSDSFPVLGNQPQHF. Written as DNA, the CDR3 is TGTGCCAGCAGTGACTCGTTTCCGGTGCTAGGCAATCAGCCCCAGCATTTT.

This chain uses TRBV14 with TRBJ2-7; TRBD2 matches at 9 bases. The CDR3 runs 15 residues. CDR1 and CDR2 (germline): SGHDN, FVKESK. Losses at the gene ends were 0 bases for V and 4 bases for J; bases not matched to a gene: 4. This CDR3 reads CASSQERAGGYEQYF. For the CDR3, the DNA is TGTGCCAGCAGCCAAGAACGAGCGGGGGGTTACGAGCAGTACTTC.

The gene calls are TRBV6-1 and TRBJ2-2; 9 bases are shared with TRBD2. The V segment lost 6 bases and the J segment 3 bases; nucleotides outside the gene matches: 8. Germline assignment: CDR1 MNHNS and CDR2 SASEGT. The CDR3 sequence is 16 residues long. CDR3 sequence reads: CASRFSGSSDTGELFF. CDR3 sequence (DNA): TGTGCCAGCAGATTTAGCGGGAGCTCCGACACCGGGGAGCTGTTTTTT.

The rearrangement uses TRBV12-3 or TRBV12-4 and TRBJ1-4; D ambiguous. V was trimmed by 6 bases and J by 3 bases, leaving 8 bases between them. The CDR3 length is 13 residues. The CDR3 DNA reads TGTGCCAGCAGGCCGGGGTCTAATGAAAAACTGTTTTTT. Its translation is CASRPGSNEKLFF.

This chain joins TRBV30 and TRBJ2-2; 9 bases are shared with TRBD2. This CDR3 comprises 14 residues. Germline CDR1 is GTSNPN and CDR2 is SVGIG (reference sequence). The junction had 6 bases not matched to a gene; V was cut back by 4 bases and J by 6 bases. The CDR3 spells CAWNPREGPGELFF. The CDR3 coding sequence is TGTGCCTGGAACCCGCGGGAGGGCCCCGGGGAGCTGTTTTTT.

The CDR3 bases are TGTGCCAGCAGTTTCAATGGTGAGCAGTTCTTC. It is translated as CASSFNGEQFF. The genes are TRBV27 and TRBJ2-1; D gene unclear. Germline V lookup: CDR1 MNHEY, CDR2 SMNVEV (reference sequence). The CDR3 loop spans 11 amino acids. V dropped 3 bases and J dropped 9 bases, with 6 bases sitting between them.

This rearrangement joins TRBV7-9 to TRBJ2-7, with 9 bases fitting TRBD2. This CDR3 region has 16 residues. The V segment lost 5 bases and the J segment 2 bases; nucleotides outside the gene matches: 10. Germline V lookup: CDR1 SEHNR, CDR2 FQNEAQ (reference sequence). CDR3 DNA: TGTGCCAGCAGCGCCACTTTAGCGGGAGCAACCTACGAGCAGTACTTC. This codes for CASSATLAGATYEQYF.

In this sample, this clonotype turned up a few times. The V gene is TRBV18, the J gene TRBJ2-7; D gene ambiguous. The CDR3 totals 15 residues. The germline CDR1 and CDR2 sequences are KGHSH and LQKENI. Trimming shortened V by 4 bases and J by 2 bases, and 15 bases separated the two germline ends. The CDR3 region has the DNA TGTGCCAGCTCACAAGAGGATTGGTCAACCTACGAGCAGTACTTC. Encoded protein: CASSQEDWSTYEQYF.

CDR3 sequence reads: CASSPTSTVSSYNEQFF. In DNA, the CDR3 is TGTGCCAGCAGCCCAACCTCGACAGTGAGCTCCTACAATGAGCAGTTCTTC. This rearrangement joins TRBV7-8 to TRBJ2-1, with a possible D match to TRBD1 (5 bases). The CDR3 consists of 17 residues. Germline-derived CDR1 and CDR2 are SGHVS and FQNEAQ. V lost 5 bases and J 0 bases, leaving 17 bases between the germline ends.

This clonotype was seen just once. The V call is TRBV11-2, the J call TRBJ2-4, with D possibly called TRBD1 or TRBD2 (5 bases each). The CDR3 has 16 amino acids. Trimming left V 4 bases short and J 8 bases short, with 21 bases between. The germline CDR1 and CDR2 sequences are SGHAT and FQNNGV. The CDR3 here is CASSSTSGQGRDIQYF. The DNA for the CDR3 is TGTGCCAGCAGCTCGACCTCGGGGCAGGGAAGGGACATTCAGTACTTC.

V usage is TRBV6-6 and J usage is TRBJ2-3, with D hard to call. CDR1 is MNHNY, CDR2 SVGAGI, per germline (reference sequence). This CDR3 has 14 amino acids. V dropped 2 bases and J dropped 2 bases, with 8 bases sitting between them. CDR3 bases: TGTGCCAGCAGTTACACAGTACCCACAGATACGCAGTATTTT. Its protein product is CASSYTVPTDTQYF.

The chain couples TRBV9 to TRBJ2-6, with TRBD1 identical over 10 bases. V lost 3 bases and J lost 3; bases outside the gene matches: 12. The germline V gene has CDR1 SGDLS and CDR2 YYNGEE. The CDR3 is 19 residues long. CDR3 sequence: CASSGPAGTGEVGANVLTF. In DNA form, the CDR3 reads TGTGCCAGCAGCGGACCCGCCGGGACAGGGGAGGTTGGGGCCAACGTCCTGACTTTC.